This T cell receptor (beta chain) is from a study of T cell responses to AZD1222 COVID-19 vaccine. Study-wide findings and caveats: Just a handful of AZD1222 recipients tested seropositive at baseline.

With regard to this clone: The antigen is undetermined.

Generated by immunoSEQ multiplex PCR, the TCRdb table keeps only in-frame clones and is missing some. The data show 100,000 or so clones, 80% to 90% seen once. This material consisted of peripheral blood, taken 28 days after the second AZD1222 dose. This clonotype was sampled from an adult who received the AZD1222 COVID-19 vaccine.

CDR3 sequence: CASSPLPGTRSTEAFF. The CDR3 DNA reads TGTGCCAGCAGTCCGCTGCCCGGGACAAGGAGCACTGAAGCTTTCTTT. The rearrangement uses TRBV27 and TRBJ1-1; D might be TRBD1 (6 bases). The germline V gene encodes CDR1 MNHEY and CDR2 SMNVEV (reference sequence). Trimming shortened V by 5 bases and J by 4 bases, and 20 bases separated the two germline ends. This CDR3 is built from 16 residues.